This TCR beta chain comes out of a study of blood T cell repertoires in COVID-19. Study background: Sources were T cells, B-cell-depleted T cells, or PBMCs; the material itself was cDNA or gDNA.

From germline, CDR1 is LGHNT and CDR2 FRNRAP. This CDR3 has 17 amino acids. V dropped 1 base and J dropped 4; count of bases not matched to a gene: 9. Profiled with immunoSEQ multiplex PCR; TCRdb holds only in-frame clones, not every one. The sample shows more than 95,000 clones, 83% of them seen only once. This sequence originates from a man aged 25 to 45 with acute or convalescent COVID-19. The sequenced sample consisted of peripheral blood. This chain links TRBV12-5 with TRBJ2-5; TRBD2 matches 10 bases. CDR3 sequence reads: CASGLALLAGFVETQYF. Written as DNA, the CDR3 is TGTGCTAGTGGTTTGGCCTTACTAGCGGGATTCGTAGAGACCCAGTACTTC.